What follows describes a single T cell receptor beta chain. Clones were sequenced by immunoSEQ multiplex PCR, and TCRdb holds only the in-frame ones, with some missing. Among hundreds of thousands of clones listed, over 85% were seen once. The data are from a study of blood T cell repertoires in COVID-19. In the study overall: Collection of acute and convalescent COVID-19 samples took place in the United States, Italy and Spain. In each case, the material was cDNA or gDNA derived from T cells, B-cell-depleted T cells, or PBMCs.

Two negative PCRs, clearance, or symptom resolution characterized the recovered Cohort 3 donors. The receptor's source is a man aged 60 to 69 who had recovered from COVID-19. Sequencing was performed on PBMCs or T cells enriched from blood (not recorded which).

This chain's CDR3 is CASSVRLRGSGEQYF. CDR3 DNA: TGTGCCAGCAGCGTTAGGTTAAGGGGTAGTGGGGAGCAGTACTTC. J is TRBJ2-7 and V is TRBV7-8; a possible D gene is TRBD1 (5 bases). V lost 5 bases and J 7 bases, leaving 21 bases between the germline ends. Germline-derived CDR1 and CDR2 are SGHVS and FQNEAQ. CDR3 length equals 15 residues.